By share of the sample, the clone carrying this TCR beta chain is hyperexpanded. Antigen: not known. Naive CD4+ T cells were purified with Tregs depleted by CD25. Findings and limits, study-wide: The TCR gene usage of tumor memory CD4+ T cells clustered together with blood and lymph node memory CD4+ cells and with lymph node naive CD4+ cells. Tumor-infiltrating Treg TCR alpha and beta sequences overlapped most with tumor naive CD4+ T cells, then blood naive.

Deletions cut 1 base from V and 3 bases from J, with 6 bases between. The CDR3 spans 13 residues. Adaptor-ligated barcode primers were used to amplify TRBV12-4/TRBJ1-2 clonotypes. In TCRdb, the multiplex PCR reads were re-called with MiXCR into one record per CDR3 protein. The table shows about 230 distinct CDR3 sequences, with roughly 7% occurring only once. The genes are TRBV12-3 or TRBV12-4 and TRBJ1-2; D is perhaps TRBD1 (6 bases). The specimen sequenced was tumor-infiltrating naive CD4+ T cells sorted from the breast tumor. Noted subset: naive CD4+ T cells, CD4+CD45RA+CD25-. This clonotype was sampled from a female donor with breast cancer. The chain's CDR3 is CASSLGTDYGYTF. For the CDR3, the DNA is TGTGCCAGCAGTTTAGGGACAGACTATGGCTACACCTTC.